This TCR beta chain was obtained from a study of CD8 T cells in ankylosing spondylitis. The study, taken as a whole, reports: Reportedly, matched ankylosing spondylitis synovial fluid was significantly enriched for disease-linked clones. Seemingly characteristic of ankylosing spondylitis blood was a TCR beta motif consisting of under 10 highly homologous variants.

Notes on this clonotype: Its antigen is as yet unknown.

5'-RACE, quantitative and with molecular barcodes, yielded the TCR beta libraries. Using its own MiXCR run on the 5' RACE reads, TCRdb lists one record per CDR3 protein. The table includes roughly 700,000 distinct CDR3 sequences, around 20% detected once. Trimming took off 0 bases at V and 4 bases at J, with 10 bases between the two ends. Germline V gene lookup returns CDR1 ENHRY and CDR2 SYGVKD. The CDR3 extends over 14 amino acids. The sequencing input was blood, either unsorted or a sorted T cell fraction (not recorded which). The rearrangement links TRBV10-3 to TRBJ2-7; D gene ambiguous. This TCR was recovered from a male donor with ankylosing spondylitis. This chain's CDR3 is CAISESVGTYEQYF. The CDR3 bases are TGTGCCATCAGTGAGTCGGTCGGAACTTACGAGCAGTACTTC.